This TCR beta chain originates from a study of blood T cell repertoires in COVID-19. This CDR3 has 15 residues. Germline V gene sequence: CDR1 SGHNT, CDR2 YYREEE (reference sequence). The V end lost 3 bases, the J end lost 0 bases, and 12 bases lay between the germline ends. Measured with immunoSEQ multiplex PCR; TCRdb has only the in-frame clones, and not every one. The data show roughly 300,000 clones, about 87% seen once. The V gene is TRBV5-4, the J gene TRBJ1-1; D remains unclear. The sample taken for sequencing was peripheral blood. The source of this sequence is a woman between 35 and 50 years old who had recovered from COVID-19. The CDR3 loop is CASSSGGVMNTEAFF. Here the CDR3 DNA reads TGTGCCAGCAGCTCTGGCGGGGTCATGAACACTGAAGCTTTCTTT.